This T cell receptor (beta chain) was retrieved from a study of spatial heterogeneity in lung cancer. Study outcomes and limitations: The number of expanded tumor alpha and beta chains correlated with mutation number.

This clonotype is termed medium-sized (0.01 to 0.1%). Its antigen is not known. CDR1 and CDR2 (germline): SGHTS, YDEGEE. The germline V and J ends were trimmed by 2 bases and 13 bases, with 9 bases remaining between them. This CDR3 is 11 amino acids long. In TCRdb, the 5' RACE reads were re-called with MiXCR into one record per CDR3 protein. The sample yields fewer than 20,000 distinct CDR3 sequences, 5.7% seen once. The time point: sample taken at primary tumor resection. There were 72 donors, all of them untreated patients with early-stage non-small cell lung cancer. Tumor, nontumor lung or frozen PBMC supplied whole RNA that was sequenced unsorted.

The sample consisted of lung tumor tissue, taken at surgery. This chain joins TRBV5-8 and TRBJ2-2, with unresolved D. The receptor was derived from a female donor with early-stage non-small cell lung cancer. The DNA of the CDR3 is TGTGCCAGCAGCTTCTACGATGGGCTGTTTTTT. This encodes CASSFYDGLFF.